This TCR beta chain was recovered during a study of T cells in women clearing cervical HPV infection (dated by TCRdb to 2017 to 2018). The study in broad terms: The cases were some 27 women with histologically confirmed HPV16-related CIN3 or worse, and 2 of these cases were invasive cancers. Controls were around 25 women whose single incident HPV16 infection cleared within 12 months without precancer or cancer developing. Cases and controls were matched on age within five years and on year of sample collection. Case blood was taken at the visit when the lesion was first identified, whereas control blood was taken when infection was no longer detected. Since HLA typing was available for only a few women, HLA type could not be ruled out as a confounder. Nested within Costa Rica's Guanacaste HPV Natural History Study, an exploratory proof-of-principle case-control study compared TCR repertoires across cervical HPV16 outcomes. A median age of 34 years was observed in cases versus 38 to 45 in controls, and no significant differences in baseline characteristics were found. Five blinded duplicates per group were added as quality controls, so that 60 or so samples were obtained: 50 or so participants and some 10 replicates. For cases, a median interval of about 150 days, with an interquartile range of about 90 to 210 days, was observed between lesion detection and blood sampling. The parent cohort enrolled over 8,500 women aged 18 or older in Guanacaste, Costa Rica, in about 1993 to 1995 and followed the women for 7 to 8 years. Broad study findings and their caveats: Lower TRBV6-7 relative abundance was observed in cases than in controls (0.11% versus 0.16%; Bonferroni P = 0.0008). T-cell numbers per sample were unknown, so richness differences could reflect varying T-cell content rather than repertoire biology. Random forest classifiers combining richness and V gene abundances distinguished cases from controls with an estimated AUC of more than 0.75. Whether associations preceded infection or resulted from infection could not be shown with the cross-sectional design, and effector/memory subsets and HPV-specific T cells were not isolated. TCR repertoire richness was significantly higher in CIN3+ cases than in controls across sequencing depths, while evenness did not differ.

Counted from cysteine to phenylalanine, this CDR3 has 17 amino acids. The DNA has 42 bases, all within the CDR3, and is read from base 1. CDR1 LGHNA and CDR2 YNFKEQ are derived from the germline V gene. Every participant had a single incident cervical HPV16 infection, and women with prevalent HPV16 infections were excluded. Cervical HPV DNA was detected with MY09/MY11 PCR, and genotyping was done by dot-blot hybridization. Fifteen mL of heparinized blood were centrifuged, and the buffy coat was split into aliquots, frozen at -30 degrees C, and then kept at -80 degrees C. QIAGEN kits were used to extract genomic DNA from buffy coat specimens. The immunoSEQ assay used multiplex PCR to amplify TCR beta CDR3 regions from an average of around 1.2 ug of genomic DNA per sample. The assay corrected primer bias using a complete synthetic TCR repertoire to establish an amplification baseline. Amplicons were sequenced on the Illumina platform. The original methods were these. Sequence errors were corrected by clustering with frequency ratios and a modified nearest-neighbor algorithm, and the sequences were then analyzed in the immunoSEQ Analyzer using IMGT gene definitions. At each rarefaction depth, TCR richness and evenness were averaged over 20 rarefaction repeats, and samples with fewer sequences than the depth were excluded. V, D and J gene relative abundances were compared between groups with Wilcoxon rank sum tests, applying FDR correction. Blinded duplicates gave an intraclass correlation of approximately 96% for TCR richness and an average of approximately 83% across 66 gene segments. Imported from immuneACCESS, the table was reduced by TCRdb to in-frame sequences with V and J called. These copies leave out some clones; in studies compared against another copy, an unresolved V gene accounts for under half, and the cause of the remainder is not known. Clonal size and the V and J genes are those of that table, whereas D and trimming came from the DNA. The sample table includes 25,000 to 35,000 clones. The ten biggest clones cover roughly 7.3% of the sample.

As to this clone: Its cognate antigen has yet to be identified. At one end, the junction sequence differs from germline, possibly due to a read error. The read terminates 3 residues ahead of where the CDR3 ends, so the germline J gene completes it.

The sequence derives from a woman between 18 and 70 years old with a cervical HPV16 infection that either progressed to CIN3+ or cleared (not recorded which). The V gene is TRBV4-2 and the J gene is TRBJ2-3; the junction holds 8 bases that match TRBD2. The source material was blood buffy coat. This receptor carries the CDR3 CASSQDPPSGSTDTQYF. The CDR3 bases that were read are TGCGCCAGCAGCCAAGATCCGCCTAGCGGGAGCACAGATACG.